These T cell receptor beta chains were read from a single sample in a study of CD8 T cells in Susac syndrome. MiXCR was run by TCRdb on the immunoSEQ multiplex PCR reads, yielding one entry per CDR3 protein. The data hold just over 150,000 distinct CDR3 sequences, with around 95% observed a single time. Sequenced material: CD8+ T cells from PBMCs. These receptors were obtained from a human donor with multiple sclerosis. The conserved cysteine and the conserved F or W are not part of the CDR3 here. The size entry is marked missing in some rows and otherwise reads once, few, many or a size class.

V: TRBV21-1
length: 12
J: TRBJ1-2
size: NA
CDR3: ASSKALVDYGYT

V: TRBV29-1
length: 10
J: TRBJ1-1
size: NA
CDR3: SVDGQGVGAF

V: TRBV27
length: 10
J: TRBJ2-7
size: NA
CDR3: ASTDGSYEQY

V: TRBV5-5
length: 11
J: TRBJ2-4
size: NA
CDR3: ASSLGSGGIQY

V: TRBV20-1
length: 11
J: TRBJ2-7
size: NA
CDR3: SATGGSSYEQY

V: TRBV19
length: 12
J: TRBJ2-5
size: NA
CDR3: ASKLAAYQETQY

V: TRBV20-1
length: 10
J: TRBJ1-2
size: NA
CDR3: SARGGSYGYT

V: TRBV29-1
length: 14
J: TRBJ2-3
size: NA
CDR3: SVEDLSGGLTDTQY

V: TRBV19
length: 12
J: TRBJ2-1
size: NA
CDR3: ASSADSFGDEQF

V: TRBV7-2
length: 14
J: TRBJ2-1
size: NA
CDR3: ASSLRETGFEDEQF

V: TRBV12-3/TRBV12-4
length: 14
J: TRBJ2-7
size: NA
CDR3: ASSRYGDRGFYEQY

V: TRBV29-1
length: 10
J: TRBJ1-1
size: NA
CDR3: SVATGRTEAF

V: TRBV5-6
length: 12
J: TRBJ2-7
size: NA
CDR3: ASSRGGGYYEQY

V: TRBV28
length: 11
J: TRBJ2-5
size: NA
CDR3: ASSKQAGETQY

V: TRBV6-1
length: 18
J: TRBJ2-5
size: NA
CDR3: ASSEALLFRDRRHQETQY

V: TRBV20-1
length: 13
J: TRBJ1-2
size: NA
CDR3: SARDRAGGNYGYT

V: TRBV19
length: 11
J: TRBJ1-1
size: NA
CDR3: ASSYSGNTEVF

V: TRBV30
length: 12
J: TRBJ1-1
size: NA
CDR3: AVTLGRMNTEAF

V: TRBV15
length: 13
J: TRBJ1-6
size: NA
CDR3: ATSRDPGQGSPLH

V: TRBV9
length: 13
J: TRBJ2-3
size: NA
CDR3: ASTKRGRGADTQY

V: TRBV18
length: 13
J: TRBJ2-1
size: NA
CDR3: ASSPIRGIYNEQF

V: TRBV9
length: 13
J: TRBJ1-2
size: NA
CDR3: ASSTYIGSEPGYT

V: TRBV10-3
length: 14
J: TRBJ1-2
size: NA
CDR3: AISESRDSGGYGYT

V: TRBV7-9
length: 12
J: TRBJ1-1
size: few
CDR3: ASSPTRGNTEAF

V: TRBV9
length: 11
J: TRBJ2-3
size: NA
CDR3: ASSEYSTDTQY

V: TRBV19
length: 11
J: TRBJ2-3
size: NA
CDR3: ASSARGPDTQY

V: TRBV24-1
length: 14
J: TRBJ2-7
size: NA
CDR3: ATSDKTGTGGHEQY

V: TRBV4-3
length: 14
J: TRBJ2-1
size: NA
CDR3: ASSQDLSREVDEQF

V: TRBV7-8
length: 15
J: TRBJ2-1
size: NA
CDR3: ASSYLLGGSTYNEQF

V: TRBV6-5
length: 12
J: TRBJ2-3
size: NA
CDR3: ASTWGVGTDTQY

V: TRBV28
length: 9
J: TRBJ1-2
size: NA
CDR3: AAEGVMGYT

V: TRBV20-1
length: 16
J: TRBJ1-6
size: NA
CDR3: SARDREGQGSYNSPLH

V: TRBV7-9
length: 13
J: TRBJ2-1
size: NA
CDR3: ASITSGGAEDEQF

V: TRBV7-8
length: 11
J: TRBJ2-1
size: NA
CDR3: AAGQGRHNEQF

V: TRBV7-8
length: 13
J: TRBJ2-7
size: NA
CDR3: ASSSELAGAYEQY

V: TRBV5-5
length: 11
J: NA
size: NA
CDR3: ASSQGTGSEQY

V: TRBV20-1
length: 15
J: TRBJ2-3
size: NA
CDR3: SARGYQSGGARDTQY

V: TRBV12-3/TRBV12-4
length: 14
J: TRBJ1-1
size: NA
CDR3: ASSIRGREGATEAF

V: TRBV15
length: 17
J: TRBJ1-5
size: NA
CDR3: ATSNPSRAEAFHSQPQH

V: TRBV13
length: 15
J: TRBJ1-4
size: NA
CDR3: ASSAGGLGPTNEKLF

V: TRBV9
length: 12
J: TRBJ2-7
size: few
CDR3: ASSVGDSSYEQY

V: TRBV4-3
length: 13
J: TRBJ1-2
size: NA
CDR3: ASSQDEDRNSGYT

V: TRBV7-9
length: 15
J: TRBJ2-1
size: NA
CDR3: ASSTGADTEGDNEQF

V: TRBV11-2
length: 13
J: TRBJ2-3
size: NA
CDR3: ASSPDRAPPDTQY

V: TRBV2
length: 9
J: TRBJ1-2
size: NA
CDR3: ASRANYGYT

V: TRBV29-1
length: 13
J: TRBJ2-5
size: once
CDR3: SVTPWDDPQETQY

V: TRBV20-1
length: 15
J: TRBJ2-1
size: NA
CDR3: SARRIDPPSSYNEQF

V: TRBV5-1
length: 13
J: TRBJ1-1
size: NA
CDR3: ASSLRGSMNTEAF

V: TRBV7-9
length: 12
J: TRBJ2-2
size: NA
CDR3: ASSRNQNTGELF

V: TRBV9
length: 12
J: TRBJ2-7
size: NA
CDR3: ASSGSGTSYEQY

V: TRBV27
length: 11
J: TRBJ2-7
size: NA
CDR3: ASSLTPGEEQY

V: TRBV12-3/TRBV12-4
length: 12
J: TRBJ2-5
size: NA
CDR3: ASSLDQIPETQY

V: TRBV29-1
length: 12
J: TRBJ2-1
size: NA
CDR3: SLHRGGAWNEQF

V: TRBV13
length: 12
J: TRBJ2-3
size: NA
CDR3: ASSLGTGPDTQY

V: TRBV27
length: 11
J: TRBJ1-1
size: NA
CDR3: ASSLRGGRWAF